Following are 19 T cell receptor beta chains from one sample sequenced in a study of early T cells in non-severe SARS-CoV-2 infection. One entry per CDR3 protein, called by TCRdb with MiXCR from the 5' RACE reads. Here the sample spans roughly 40,000 distinct CDR3 sequences, 10% to 15% being singletons. The sequenced sample consisted of whole blood. These receptors were taken from an adult who was a healthcare worker with PCR-confirmed SARS-CoV-2 infection or an uninfected control (not recorded which).

There are a few counts of this clonotype. The chain has TRBV7-2 and TRBJ2-6; D unclear. This CDR3 is built from 17 residues. Trimming took off 2 bases at V and 0 bases at J, with 11 bases between the two ends. The germline V gene encodes CDR1 SGHTA and CDR2 FQGNSA. The CDR3: CASSLYPTGSGANVLTF. The CDR3 DNA follows: TGTGCCAGCAGCTTATACCCTACCGGCTCTGGGGCCAACGTCCTGACTTTC.

This clonotype was seen many times. This CDR3 is CASSLVGTDQPQHF. CDR3 coding DNA: TGTGCCAGCAGCTTAGTAGGGACAGATCAGCCCCAGCATTTT. The chain uses TRBV7-2 and TRBJ1-5; 7 bases map to TRBD1. The V gene end was trimmed by 1 base and the J gene end by 5 bases; junction bases not matched to a gene: 2. The germline V gene encodes CDR1 SGHTA and CDR2 FQGNSA. The CDR3 covers 14 residues. Full variable domain (missing parts from reference TRBV7-2 and TRBJ1-5): GAGVSQSPSNKVTEKGKDVELRCDPISGHTALYWYRQSLGQGLEFLIYFQGNSAPDKSGLPSDRFSAERTGGSVSTLTIQRTQQEDSAVYLCASSLVGTDQPQHFGDGTRLSIL.

This clonotype has ten or more counts. V and J are TRBV12-3 or TRBV12-4 and TRBJ2-7, with D perhaps TRBD2 (6 bases). V lost 4 bases and J lost 2, with 9 bases in between. The CDR3 is made up of 13 amino acids. The CDR3 DNA reads TGTGCCAGCAGTTCGGGACTCGCCTACGAGCAGTACTTC. Amino acid sequence: CASSSGLAYEQYF.

This clonotype was found many times. The J gene is TRBJ2-5, the V gene TRBV5-1, with 13 bases aligning to TRBD2. Germline V CDR1 and CDR2: SGHRS, YFSETQ. V lost 1 base to trimming and J lost 2 bases; unmatched junction nucleotides: 8. The CDR3 loop spans 18 amino acids. CDR3 sequence: CASSLSRTSGSKQETQYF. The CDR3 region has the DNA TGCGCCAGCAGCTTGTCCCGGACTAGCGGGAGTAAACAAGAGACCCAGTACTTC. Using reference TRBV5-1 and TRBJ2-5 for the parts outside the CDR3, the full variable domain is KAGVTQTPRYLIKTRGQQVTLSCSPISGHRSVSWYQQTPGQGLQFLFEYFSETQRNKGNFPGRFSGRQFSNSRSEMNVSTLELGDSALYLCASSLSRTSGSKQETQYFGPGTRLLVL.

Many counts were recorded for this clonotype. The rearrangement links TRBV12-3 or TRBV12-4 to TRBJ2-2; D gene uncertain. The CDR3 is 16 amino acids. Deletions cut 7 bases from V and 1 base from J, with 16 bases between. Here the CDR3 DNA reads TGTGCCAGCACCAAAACCCCGTGGCGGAACACCGGGGAGCTGTTTTTT. Amino acid sequence: CASTKTPWRNTGELFF.

This clonotype was observed a few times. This chain connects TRBV6-2 or TRBV6-3 to TRBJ2-1, with D maybe TRBD2 (6 bases). Germline V gene lookup returns CDR1 MNHEY and CDR2 SVGEGT. The V end lost 6 bases, the J end lost 8 bases, and 14 bases lay between the germline ends. The CDR3 contains 13 residues. The CDR3, as DNA: TGTGCCAGCAGATCACTAGCCAGGGATGAGCAGTTCTTC. Its translation is CASRSLARDEQFF.

This clonotype was observed a handful of times. V usage is TRBV28 and J usage is TRBJ2-1; 14 positions match TRBD2. This CDR3 spans 19 amino acids. The V segment lost 4 bases and the J segment 8 bases; nucleotides outside the gene matches: 16. Germline V gene data show CDR1 as MDHEN and CDR2 as SYDVKM. The CDR3 DNA sequence: TGTGCCAGCAGTTCACGCCAGACTAGCGGGAGGGTTCCCGTCCATGAGCAGTTCTTC. Encoded protein: CASSSRQTSGRVPVHEQFF.

This clonotype has a handful of counts. This chain links TRBV5-1 with TRBJ1-1; no firm D call. Germline V gene lookup returns CDR1 SGHRS and CDR2 YFSETQ. V was cut by 0 bases and J by 3 bases, with 12 bases left in between. This CDR3 contains 15 residues. The chain's CDR3 is CASSLAKGGDTEAFF. CDR3 nucleotides: TGCGCCAGCAGCTTGGCCAAGGGCGGGGACACTGAAGCTTTCTTT. Complete variable domain (other parts from reference TRBV5-1 and TRBJ1-1): KAGVTQTPRYLIKTRGQQVTLSCSPISGHRSVSWYQQTPGQGLQFLFEYFSETQRNKGNFPGRFSGRQFSNSRSEMNVSTLELGDSALYLCASSLAKGGDTEAFFGQGTRLTVV.

The sample holds many counts of this clonotype. This chain links TRBV4-1 with TRBJ1-5, with a weak D call TRBD1 (5 bases). The CDR3 extends over 14 amino acids. V lost 6 bases to trimming and J lost 6 bases, with 15 bases between them. Germline CDR1 MGHRA, CDR2 YSYEKL. This CDR3 is CASSTLRGSQPQHF. CDR3 sequence (DNA): TGCGCCAGCAGTACCTTGAGGGGATCTCAGCCCCAGCATTTT.

The rearrangement links TRBV24-1 to TRBJ2-2; D is unresolved. Germline V gene sequence: CDR1 KGHDR, CDR2 SFDVKD. The CDR3 is 16 amino acids. V was shortened by 7 bases and J by 1 base, with 15 bases between the two germline ends. CDR3 in amino acids: CATRSSTSGNTGELFF. The CDR3, as DNA: TGTGCCACCAGAAGCTCAACCTCCGGGAACACCGGGGAGCTGTTTTTT.

This clonotype was recorded many times. The genes are TRBV29-1 and TRBJ2-5, with D unclear. V was cut by 1 base and J by 1 base, with 16 bases left in between. Germline loops: CDR1 SQVTM, CDR2 ANQGSEA. The CDR3 has 16 amino acids. The CDR3 DNA follows: TGCAGCGTTGAAGTCCACCTCCGACGGTCCCAAGAGACCCAGTACTTC. Its translation: CSVEVHLRRSQETQYF. Looking up the rest from reference TRBV29-1 and TRBJ2-5 gives the full variable domain: SAVISQKPSRDICQRGTSLTIQCQVDSQVTMMFWYRQQPGQSLTLIATANQGSEATYESGFVIDKFPISRPNLTFSTLTVSNMSPEDSSIYLCSVEVHLRRSQETQYFGPGTRLLVL.

The V gene is TRBV25-1, the J gene TRBJ2-7; maybe TRBD2 (5 bases). Trimming shortened V by 1 base and J by 7 bases, and 11 bases separated the two germline ends. Looked up from germline, CDR1 is MGHDK and CDR2 is SYGVNS. The CDR3 has 13 residues. CDR3 nucleotides: TGTGCCAGCAGTGAATGGGGAGAGCAGGAGCAGTACTTC. Its translation: CASSEWGEQEQYF.

Here the CDR3 DNA reads TGCAGCGTGGGGACAGAAACTAATGAAAAACTGTTTTTT. Its protein product is CSVGTETNEKLFF. The V call is TRBV29-1, the J call TRBJ1-4, with TRBD1 matching over 7 bases. This CDR3 has 13 amino acids. Germline V gene data show CDR1 as SQVTM and CDR2 as ANQGSEA. V was pared by 6 bases and J by 1 base, with 2 bases of the junction left unmatched. The whole variable domain, filled in from reference TRBV29-1 and TRBJ1-4, reads SAVISQKPSRDICQRGTSLTIQCQVDSQVTMMFWYRQQPGQSLTLIATANQGSEATYESGFVIDKFPISRPNLTFSTLTVSNMSPEDSSIYLCSVGTETNEKLFFGSGTQLSVL.

This clonotype was picked up many times. The chain recombines TRBV7-8 with TRBJ1-1; D might be TRBD1 (5 bases). Trimming cost V 2 bases and J 6 bases, with 13 bases left between them. Germline loops: CDR1 SGHVS, CDR2 FQNEAQ. The CDR3 is 14 residues long. The CDR3 region has the DNA TGTGCCAGCAGCTTAACGAGAGGGGAACCTGAAGCTTTCTTT. Translation gives CASSLTRGEPEAFF.

This clonotype has ten or more counts. The chain combines TRBV28 with TRBJ2-3, with a tentative D call TRBD1 (6 bases). The CDR3 loop spans 15 amino acids. Germline CDR1 MDHEN, CDR2 SYDVKM. Trimming shortened V by 2 bases and J by 3 bases, and 12 bases separated the two germline ends. The CDR3 DNA is TGTGCCAGCAGTTTAGGGACAACGCGTACAGATACGCAGTATTTT. It yields the protein CASSLGTTRTDTQYF.

This clonotype has only a few counts. In nucleotides, the CDR3 is TGTGCCAGCAGAGATGGACCCCAGCAGCAGTACTTC. Encoded protein: CASRDGPQQQYF. This rearrangement joins TRBV6-2 or TRBV6-3 to TRBJ2-7; D unresolved. The CDR3 consists of 12 residues. The V end lost 6 bases, the J end lost 8 bases, and 14 bases lay between the germline ends. CDR1 is MNHEY and CDR2 is SVGEGT in the germline V gene.

V is TRBV12-3 or TRBV12-4 and J is TRBJ1-1, with D hard to call. The CDR3 spans 12 residues. V lost 5 bases to trimming and J lost 7 bases, with 11 bases between them. CDR3 amino acids: CASSPNLDEAFF. CDR3 sequence (DNA): TGTGCCAGCAGTCCGAACCTGGATGAAGCTTTCTTT.

This clonotype has just a few counts. This sequence joins TRBV7-6 and TRBJ2-5; TRBD1 or TRBD2 may be the D gene (6 bases each). This CDR3 is built from 15 residues. CDR1 is SGHVS, CDR2 FNYEAQ, per germline. The V and J ends lost 2 bases and 2 bases respectively, with 12 bases between them. This CDR3 reads CASSLFGGLQETQYF. The CDR3 DNA reads as TGTGCCAGCAGCTTATTCGGGGGCCTTCAAGAGACCCAGTACTTC.

This clonotype was found many times. The CDR3 sequence: CASRPGRNTEAFF. The CDR3, as DNA: TGTGCCAGTCGACCGGGGCGGAACACTGAAGCTTTCTTT. The V and J genes are TRBV19 and TRBJ1-1, with D possibly being TRBD1 (5 bases). CDR1 is LNHDA, CDR2 SQIVND, per germline (reference sequence). V lost 8 bases, J lost 1 base, and 11 bases lay in between. The CDR3 has 13 amino acids. Variable domain in full (rest from reference TRBV19 and TRBJ1-1): DGGITQSPKYLFRKEGQNVTLSCEQNLNHDAMYWYRQDPGQGLRLIYYSQIVNDFQKGDIAEGYSVSREKKESFPLTVTSAQKNPTAFYLCASRPGRNTEAFFGQGTRLTVV.